These 32 T cell receptor beta chains share one sample of origin, sequenced in a study of beta chain features in type 1 diabetes. Expressed TCRB transcripts were sequenced because the isolated RNA had all been reverse transcribed beforehand. Assay: immunoSEQ multiplex PCR; the TCRdb copy retains only in-frame clones and omits some. The sample has 150,000 to 200,000 clones, approximately 9.9% seen once. The sequenced sample consisted of central memory CD4+ T cells from blood. These receptors were collected from a woman between 18 and 29 years old in good health.

For this clone: A junction boundary mismatches the germline segment, possibly from a read error. The chain carries TRBV13 and TRBJ1-2, with a tentative D call TRBD1 (5 bases). CDR3 size: 13 residues. The V gene's germline CDR1 is PRHDT and CDR2 FYEKMQ (reference sequence). CDR3 residues: CASSLGVSYGYTF. The CDR3, as DNA: TGTGCCAGCAGTTTAGGGGTGAGCTATGGCTACACCTTC.

V usage is TRBV5-5 and J usage is TRBJ2-5, with D possibly matching TRBD1 (6 bases). There are 14 residues in the CDR3. Germline values: CDR1 SGHKS, CDR2 YYEKEE (reference sequence). Trimming took 4 bases from V and 2 from J, leaving 12 bases between them. The CDR3 DNA is TGTGCCAGCAGCGGGGGCGGTTCACAAGAGACCCAGTACTTC. Translation: CASSGGGSQETQYF.

This rearrangement joins TRBV4-3 to TRBJ1-1; D might be TRBD1 (6 bases). Germline CDR1 and CDR2: LGHNA and YSLEER. The CDR3 loop spans 14 amino acids. V gave up 1 base and J gave up 5 bases, with 11 bases separating them. The CDR3 region has the DNA TGCGCCAGCAGCCAAGCAACAGGGATTACTGAAGCTTTCTTT. This codes for CASSQATGITEAFF.

The sample holds a few counts of this clone. This chain joins TRBV2 and TRBJ1-2; the match to TRBD1 covers 10 bases. V shed 7 bases, J shed 8 bases, and the junction held 10 bases outside the gene matches. CDR1 is SNHLY, CDR2 FYNNEI, per germline. The CDR3 runs to 14 residues. CDR3 residues: CASTEGTGVKGYTF. The CDR3 nucleotides read TGTGCCAGCACCGAGGGGACAGGGGTAAAAGGCTACACCTTC.

A few counts support this clone. The rearrangement links TRBV5-4 to TRBJ1-1; D gene unclear. The CDR3 runs to 16 residues. Trimming removed 0 bases from V and 2 bases from J, with 14 bases in between. Germline CDR1 reads SGHNT; CDR2 reads YYREEE (reference sequence). The CDR3 spells CASSLGFIGPNTEAFF. The CDR3 DNA is TGTGCCAGCAGCTTGGGTTTCATTGGCCCCAACACTGAAGCTTTCTTT.

The CDR3 reads CASSNQPVRSGTDTQYF. CDR3 sequence (DNA): TGTGCCAGCAGCAACCAGCCGGTTCGGTCAGGGACAGATACGCAGTATTTT. The chain recombines TRBV21-1 with TRBJ2-3; the D call in the table, TRBD1, was not verified against the DNA. TRBV21-1 is a listed pseudogene. The length of the CDR3 is 17 residues.

Only a few counts were recorded for this clone. The rearrangement joins TRBV5-4 to TRBJ2-6, with TRBD1 matching over 8 bases. Germline lookup yields CDR1 SGHNT and CDR2 YYREEE (reference sequence). The CDR3 spans 17 residues. The J segment lost 1 base and the V segment lost 4 bases, leaving 7 bases of the junction unmatched. CDR3 bases: TGTGCCAGCAGCAAGGGGAACAGGGGGTCTGGGGCCAACGTCCTGACTTTC. Its protein product is CASSKGNRGSGANVLTF.

The rearrangement joins TRBV18 to TRBJ2-1; possibly TRBD2 for D (6 bases). V lost 0 bases and J lost 8, with 8 bases in between. Germline V gene lookup returns CDR1 KGHSH and CDR2 LQKENI. The CDR3 contains 13 residues. As DNA, the CDR3 is TGTGCCAGCTCACCACCAGGAGGGCATGAGCAGTTCTTC. Translating gives CASSPPGGHEQFF.

The chain employs TRBV2 and TRBJ1-4; 7 bases align to TRBD1. The CDR3 extends over 14 amino acids. Per the germline V gene, CDR1 is SNHLY and CDR2 is FYNNEI. After removal of 6 bases from V and 3 bases from J, the junction contained 4 bases not matched to a gene. CDR3 DNA sequence: TGTGCCAGCAGCGGGACAGTGTCTAATGAAAAACTGTTTTTT. This codes for CASSGTVSNEKLFF.

V gene TRBV18 combines with J gene TRBJ1-6; D is perhaps TRBD1 (6 bases). The CDR3 totals 14 residues. Trimming cost V 3 bases and J 14 bases, with 17 bases left between them. Germline-derived CDR1 and CDR2 are KGHSH and LQKENI. CDR3 bases: TGTGCCAGCTCACCGGGGGGGCCTAATGAGTCCCTCCACTTT. Translation: CASSPGGPNESLHF.

This clone was detected only a few times. The rearrangement joins TRBV6-6 to TRBJ1-1; possibly TRBD1 for D (5 bases). The V end lost 4 bases, the J end lost 2 bases, and 17 bases lay between the germline ends. The CDR3 totals 16 residues. Germline V gene lookup returns CDR1 MNHNY and CDR2 SVGAGI (reference sequence). The CDR3 DNA follows: TGTGCCAGCAGTTCGGGAGGGGCGCAGGGAAACACTGAAGCTTTCTTT. Translation: CASSSGGAQGNTEAFF.

The rearrangement links TRBV15 to TRBJ1-1; D possibly corresponds to TRBD1 (5 bases). V lost 6 bases, J lost 0 bases, and 17 bases lay in between. Per germline, CDR1 LNHNV and CDR2 YYDKDF (reference sequence). The CDR3 contains 16 residues. The CDR3 region is CATRPGGGLMNTEAFF. The CDR3, as DNA: TGTGCCACCAGGCCGGGGGGTGGCCTTATGAACACTGAAGCTTTCTTT.

V and J are TRBV2 and TRBJ2-3; 7 nucleotides align to TRBD2. V shed 6 bases, J shed 2 bases, and the junction held 8 bases outside the gene matches. CDR1 and CDR2 (germline): SNHLY, FYNNEI. The CDR3 is 15 residues long. The CDR3 here is CASRGTSALTDTQYF. CDR3 DNA sequence: TGTGCCAGCAGGGGAACTAGCGCCCTCACAGATACGCAGTATTTT.

This clone was seen a handful of times. This rearrangement joins TRBV4-3 to TRBJ2-5; D is ambiguous. Trimming stripped 4 bases from V and 2 bases from J, with 8 bases between. The germline CDR1 and CDR2 sequences are LGHNA and YSLEER. CDR3 length: 13 residues. Here the CDR3 reads CASSRDVQETQYF. The CDR3 nucleotides are TGCGCCAGCAGCCGAGACGTTCAAGAGACCCAGTACTTC.

The rearrangement joins TRBV7-9 to TRBJ1-1; TRBD1 is a possible D gene (5 bases). Between the trimmed V and J ends, which lost 5 bases and 0 bases, there was a span of 19 bases. The CDR3 totals 17 residues. CDR1 SEHNR and CDR2 FQNEAQ come from the germline V gene (reference sequence). The CDR3 here is CASSQSSGGWVNTEAFF. CDR3 nucleotide sequence: TGTGCCAGCAGCCAATCCTCCGGGGGATGGGTGAACACTGAAGCTTTCTTT.

This chain links TRBV5-1 with TRBJ1-4; 7 positions match TRBD1. Looked up from germline, CDR1 is SGHRS and CDR2 is YFSETQ. V lost 4 bases, J lost 0 bases, and 3 bases stayed unmatched. This CDR3 region has 15 residues. The CDR3 here is CASSLQGATNEKLFF. The DNA of the CDR3 is TGCGCCAGCAGCCTCCAGGGGGCAACTAATGAAAAACTGTTTTTT.

This rearrangement joins TRBV5-1 to TRBJ2-5; D uncertain. V was pared by 4 bases and J by 1 base, with 8 bases between. This CDR3 spans 13 amino acids. In germline, CDR1 is SGHRS, CDR2 YFSETQ. The chain's CDR3 is CASSAVFQETQYF. CDR3 DNA sequence: TGCGCCAGCAGCGCGGTGTTCCAAGAGACCCAGTACTTC. Variable domain in full (rest from reference TRBV5-1 and TRBJ2-5): KAGVTQTPRYLIKTRGQQVTLSCSPISGHRSVSWYQQTPGQGLQFLFEYFSETQRNKGNFPGRFSGRQFSNSRSEMNVSTLELGDSALYLCASSAVFQETQYFGPGTRLLVL.

This clone was found a few times. The rearrangement uses TRBV7-2 and TRBJ2-5, with D possibly being TRBD2 (6 bases). Germline V gene lookup returns CDR1 SGHTA and CDR2 FQGNSA. The CDR3 totals 15 residues. V lost 0 bases, J lost 4 bases, and 12 bases lay in between. CDR3 sequence reads: CASSLAAGRGETQYF. CDR3 sequence (DNA): TGTGCCAGCAGCTTAGCCGCCGGGAGAGGAGAGACCCAGTACTTC.

This clone was picked up a small number of times. The chain has TRBV6-1 and TRBJ1-2, with 7 bases aligning to TRBD1. CDR3 length: 12 amino acids. J lost 4 bases, V lost 4 bases, and 0 bases had no gene match. Germline values: CDR1 MNHNS, CDR2 SASEGT. Here the CDR3 reads CASSGDSYGYTF. Written as DNA, the CDR3 is TGTGCCAGCAGTGGGGACAGCTATGGCTACACCTTC.

This clone appeared a few times. The chain uses TRBV12-5 and TRBJ1-5; D gene unclear. Germline-derived CDR1 and CDR2 are LGHNT and FRNRAP. This CDR3 has 16 residues. Trimming pared 0 bases from V and 2 bases from J, leaving 11 bases between. The CDR3 protein is CASGLVLAVGNQPQHF. CDR3 DNA sequence: TGTGCTAGTGGTTTGGTACTGGCGGTAGGCAATCAGCCCCAGCATTTT.

This clone was observed a few times. V is TRBV6-6 and J is TRBJ1-1, with 11 bases lining up with TRBD1. Germline V gives CDR1 MNHNY, CDR2 SVGAGI (reference sequence). This CDR3 spans 14 amino acids. Trimming at V came to 4 bases and at J to 9 bases, leaving 7 bases not matched to a gene. The CDR3 coding sequence is TGTGCCAGCAGTTCCCAGGACAGGGGGCTGAAAGCTTTCTTT. It encodes CASSSQDRGLKAFF.

In this sample, this clone turned up many times. This chain links TRBV7-9 with TRBJ2-6, with D possibly being TRBD2 (5 bases). Germline-derived CDR1 and CDR2 are SEHNR and FQNEAQ (reference sequence). The V end lost 3 bases, the J end lost 4 bases, and 13 bases lay between the germline ends. This CDR3 comprises 16 residues. The CDR3 sequence: CASSLGRALGANVLTF. In DNA form, the CDR3 reads TGTGCCAGCAGCTTGGGGAGAGCGTTAGGGGCCAACGTCCTGACTTTC. Looking up the rest from reference TRBV7-9 and TRBJ2-6 gives the full variable domain: DTGVSQNPRHKITKRGQNVTFRCDPISEHNRLYWYRQTLGQGPEFLTYFQNEAQLEKSRLLSDRFSAERPKGSFSTLEIQRTEQGDSAMYLCASSLGRALGANVLTFGAGSRLTVL.

This clone was picked up a small number of times. V usage is TRBV15 and J usage is TRBJ2-1, with 7 bases fitting TRBD2. This CDR3 contains 16 residues. The junction had 10 bases not matched to a gene; V was cut back by 3 bases and J by 5 bases. Germline V gives CDR1 LNHNV, CDR2 YYDKDF (reference sequence). The CDR3, as DNA: TGTGCCACCAGCAGTGGGAGGGGACTTTTTGACAATGAGCAGTTCTTC. Translation gives CATSSGRGLFDNEQFF.

In its sample, this clone was seen many times. This chain uses TRBV19 with TRBJ2-1; a possible D gene is TRBD1 (6 bases). The ends were cut back, 5 bases at V and 0 bases at J, with 8 bases in the middle. CDR1 is LNHDA and CDR2 is SQIVND in the germline V gene (reference sequence). CDR3 size: 14 residues. The CDR3 reads CASSGQHSYNEQFF. Here the CDR3 DNA reads TGTGCCAGTAGTGGACAGCACTCCTACAATGAGCAGTTCTTC.

The V gene is TRBV10-3, the J gene TRBJ1-1; TRBD1 aligns across 9 bases. The CDR3 runs to 15 residues. Germline CDR1 is ENHRY and CDR2 is SYGVKD. The ends lost 3 bases at V and 4 bases at J; junction bases unmatched: 6. CDR3 loop: CAISDPGTGSTEAFF. DNA for the CDR3: TGTGCCATCAGTGATCCCGGGACAGGGAGCACTGAAGCTTTCTTT.

The table lists this clone with a few counts. The chain joins TRBV2 to TRBJ2-5, with 8 positions matching TRBD1. Germline CDR1 reads SNHLY; CDR2 reads FYNNEI. The V gene end was trimmed by 2 bases and the J gene end by 5 bases; junction bases not matched to a gene: 7. The CDR3 length is 15 residues. Here the CDR3 reads CASSEWTGFRETQYF. In DNA, the CDR3 is TGTGCCAGCAGTGAATGGACAGGGTTCAGGGAGACCCAGTACTTC.

This clone turned up a few times. The genes are TRBV11-3 and TRBJ1-1; D gene ambiguous. Between the trimmed V and J ends, which lost 0 bases and 7 bases, there was a span of 9 bases. This CDR3 is built from 13 residues. Germline V gene lookup returns CDR1 SGHNT and CDR2 YENEEA. The CDR3 DNA reads TGTGCCAGCAGCTTAGACACACGGGGTGAAGCTTTCTTT. Encoded protein: CASSLDTRGEAFF.

This clone occurred many times. This CDR3 is CALFVRDTQYF. The CDR3 coding sequence is TGTGCCCTCTTCGTCCGAGATACGCAGTATTTT. The chain carries TRBV30 and TRBJ2-3, with D unclear. Germline V gene lookup returns CDR1 GTSNPN and CDR2 SVGIG (reference sequence). Trimming removed 8 bases at V and 5 bases at J, with 11 bases between. The CDR3 runs 11 residues.

The table lists this clone with a few counts. J is TRBJ2-3 and V is TRBV4-3; 9 bases agree with TRBD1. Germline lookup yields CDR1 LGHNA and CDR2 YSLEER. V dropped 1 base and J dropped 3; count of bases not matched to a gene: 8. This CDR3 is 17 amino acids long. The CDR3 bases are TGCGCCAGCAGCCAAGCTTCGGGGACAGGGAGGACAGATACGCAGTATTTT. Translating gives CASSQASGTGRTDTQYF.

This clone turned up a few times. This chain connects TRBV6-1 to TRBJ1-5, with D possibly TRBD1 on 6 matching bases. In germline, CDR1 is MNHNS, CDR2 SASEGT. Between the trimmed V and J ends, which lost 7 bases and 4 bases, there was a span of 14 bases. The CDR3 covers 14 residues. CDR3 region: CASNLQGRNQPQHF. CDR3 nucleotide sequence: TGTGCCAGCAATCTACAGGGACGGAATCAGCCCCAGCATTTT.

This clone has a handful of counts. In DNA, the CDR3 is TGTGCCAGCAGCTTACTACGCACAGATACGCAGTATTTT. It specifies CASSLLRTDTQYF. This chain links TRBV7-3 with TRBJ2-3; D unclear. The V end was cut by 2 bases, the J end by 1 base, with 4 bases between. The CDR3 totals 13 residues. Germline values: CDR1 SGHTA, CDR2 FQGTGA. Full variable domain (remainder filled in from reference TRBV7-3 and TRBJ2-3): GAGVSQTPSNKVTEKGKYVELRCDPISGHTALYWYRQSLGQGPEFLIYFQGTGAADDSGLPNDRFFAVRPEGSVSTLKIQRTERGDSAVYLCASSLLRTDTQYFGPGTRLTVL.

CDR3 DNA sequence: TGTGCCAGTAGTATAGCGAACAGAGACACTGAAGCTTTCTTT. It codes for CASSIANRDTEAFF. The V call is TRBV19, the J call TRBJ1-1; D not resolved. V was clipped by 1 base and J by 3 bases, with 9 bases between them. Per germline, CDR1 LNHDA and CDR2 SQIVND (reference sequence). The length of the CDR3 is 14 residues.